This paragraph covers one T cell receptor (beta chain) sequence. Through a sample-barcoded 5' primer and a J-beta primer mix, a second PCR was run for about 6 to 12 cycles. TCRdb reprocessed the 5' RACE reads with MiXCR, giving one entry per CDR3 protein. The profile shows hundreds of thousands of distinct CDR3 sequences, approximately 53% of them singletons. This sample is drawn from a study of blood T cells in healthy people across ages. The CDR3 length is 17 residues. CDR1 and CDR2 from the germline V gene are KGHSH and LQKENI. V lost 5 bases, J lost 3 bases, and 13 bases stayed unmatched. The chain links TRBV18 to TRBJ1-5; 7 bases are a match to TRBD1. The receptor's source is a man aged 35-49 years in good health. The sequencing input was blood. CDR3 sequence (DNA): TGTGCCAGCTCAGTCTCATTCACAGGGGCCAACAATCAGCCCCAGCATTTT. It yields the protein CASSVSFTGANNQPQHF.